These T cell receptor beta chains were read from a single sample in a study of cytomegalovirus exposure and HLA in healthy donors. Data came from immunoSEQ multiplex PCR; TCRdb stores just in-frame clones and leaves some out. The data hold around 190,000 clones, with about four fifths observed a single time. Sequenced: PBMCs. These receptors all stem from a female donor in good health and CMV-seronegative. Each CDR3 is given with its conserved first and last residue. The size of a clone is reported for some rows only, either as once, few or many, or as a class for expanded clones.

abundance	v_gene	j_gene	CDR3aa
once	TRBV6-5	TRBJ1-1	CASSLDQGIEAFF
.	TRBV5-1	TRBJ2-1	CASSLALAGEQFF
.	TRBV6-1	TRBJ2-7	CASSDGRVNSYEQYF
.	TRBV4-1	TRBJ1-6	CASSQGQAYSYNSPLHF
few	TRBV7-2	TRBJ1-1	CASSLGQGFGNTEAFF
.	TRBV7-9	TRBJ2-7	CASSLELGASKEQYF
.	TRBV6-6	TRBJ1-6	CASSYARDSNSPLHF
.	TRBV7-9	TRBJ2-7	CSSSPLAGATYEQYF
.	TRBV11-2	TRBJ1-3	CASSLTRGTGNTIYF
.	TRBV2	TRBJ1-2	CASRPDSLNYGYTF
.	TRBV7-9	TRBJ2-2	CASSLLKTSGSVTGELFF
.	TRBV7-8	TRBJ2-7	CASSLAFGQGAYEQYF
.	TRBV2	TRBJ1-2	CASSDFSTGHLWGYTF
.	TRBV10-2	TRBJ2-7	CASSESERGNKYF
.	TRBV5-5	TRBJ1-4	CASSLGDSWGEKLFF
.	TRBV5-1	TRBJ2-7	CASSFSDLLYEQYF
.	TRBV25-1	TRBJ1-1	CASSGDRSPIMNTEAFF
.	TRBV5-6	TRBJ2-1	CVSSLMRQGIYNEQFF
few	TRBV6-1	.	CASSVGLAYEQYF
.	TRBV15	TRBJ2-7	CATSRGQGASSYEQYF
.	TRBV15	TRBJ2-1	CATSRGSGSIKQFF
.	TRBV27	TRBJ2-7	CASRGLDWSSYEQYF
.	TRBV13	TRBJ2-2	CASSSDSRTGELFF
once	TRBV9	TRBJ2-2	CASSVGGVNTGELFF
.	TRBV28	TRBJ2-2	CASSPTLVTGELFF
.	TRBV6-1	TRBJ1-6	CASPEDNNSPLHF
.	TRBV28	TRBJ2-7	CASSPSGTGVRYEQYF
.	TRBV11-2	TRBJ2-1	CASSLRLGRNEQFF
.	TRBV5-1	TRBJ2-3	CASSTIAGGTQYF
.	TRBV6-1	TRBJ2-5	CASSEGGRQETQYF
.	TRBV6-5	TRBJ2-7	CASSHFGTSYEQYF
.	TRBV27	TRBJ2-7	CASSLAGPQSYEQYF
.	TRBV18	TRBJ2-1	CASSLTGFNEQFF
.	TRBV7-9	TRBJ2-7	CASSLGVSSGLDEQYF
.	TRBV6-1	TRBJ2-1	CASSEGFMRGQGYNEQFF
.	TRBV7-8	TRBJ2-3	CASSETSGRPDTQYF
.	TRBV2	TRBJ1-2	CASSEGGRMNGYTF
.	TRBV6-1	TRBJ1-4	CASEEAATNEKLFF
.	TRBV7-6	TRBJ2-5	CASRGGEETQYF
.	TRBV2	TRBJ2-5	CASRWTVQETQYF
once	TRBV7-3	TRBJ1-1	CASSQGSEGTEAFF
.	TRBV18	TRBJ1-5	CASSPQGRRGEPQHF
.	TRBV11-3	TRBJ2-5	CASSFPLPLEAQETQYF
few	TRBV15	TRBJ1-3	CATSRDRRLGGNTIYF
.	TRBV19	TRBJ2-1	CATSTGTSDYNEQFF
.	TRBV20-1	TRBJ2-2	CSGQNTGELFF
.	TRBV28	TRBJ2-6	CASSFQGSGANVLTF
.	TRBV5-6	TRBJ2-1	CASNIRQLNEQFF